The 20 T cell receptor beta chains reported below all come from one sample, sequenced in a study of T cells in women clearing cervical HPV infection. Some clones are missing from TCRdb's copy, which holds only in-frame ones; the method was immunoSEQ multiplex PCR. The sample data list 20,000 to 30,000 clones. Sequencing was performed on blood buffy coat. The receptors here all came from a woman between 18 and 69 years old with a cervical HPV16 infection that either progressed to CIN3+ or cleared (not recorded which).

Note on this clone: The read stops 3 residues short of the end of the CDR3; the missing end is completed from the germline J gene. The chain couples TRBV20-1 to TRBJ2-3; D unclear. Germline CDR1 and CDR2: DFQATT and SNEGSKA (reference sequence). The CDR3 contains 13 residues. V was shortened by 0 bases and J by 5 bases, with 9 bases between the two germline ends. The covered CDR3 bases are TGCAGTGCTAGAGATCCCCAGCGAGATACG. It encodes CSARDPQRDT. The complete CDR3 protein is CSARDPQRDTQYF.

In regard to this clone: The read ends 3 residues shy of where the CDR3 ends; the end is completed using the germline J gene. V gene TRBV5-1 combines with J gene TRBJ1-1, with D tentatively TRBD1 (5 bases). The length of the CDR3 is 14 residues. V was pared by 6 bases and J by 0 bases, with 12 bases between. Germline V gene data show CDR1 as SGHRS and CDR2 as YFSETQ. The CDR3: CASNREGMNTEAFF. CDR3 DNA, as far as it was read: TGCGCCAGCAATCGGGAGGGGATGAACACTGAA.

In the case of this clone: The read ends 3 residues early relative to the CDR3; the germline J gene fills the gap. The chain combines TRBV18 with TRBJ2-4, with 8 bases lining up with TRBD2. The CDR3 has 12 residues. CDR1 and CDR2 from the germline V gene are KGHSH and LQKENI. The CDR3 sequence: CASSPTRGGQYF. The DNA read from the CDR3 is TGTGCCAGCTCACCAACCCGGGGGGGT.

CDR3 bases read: TGCGCCAGCAGCTTGGCACCGCAGGGGGCGGAATCACCC. Its translation is CASSLAPQGAESP. The whole CDR3 sequence reads CASSLAPQGAESPLHF. V is TRBV5-1 and J is TRBJ1-6, with 8 bases identical to TRBD1. From the germline J gene comes the end of the CDR3, since the read stops 3 residues before it. CDR1 is SGHRS and CDR2 is YFSETQ in the germline V gene. With V trimmed by 0 bases and J by 10 bases, 9 bases remained unmatched. The CDR3 spans 16 residues. The variable domain in full, with the rest retrieved from reference TRBV5-1 and TRBJ1-6, is KAGVTQTPRYLIKTRGQQVTLSCSPISGHRSVSWYQQTPGQGLQFLFEYFSETQRNKGNFPGRFSGRQFSNSRSEMNVSTLELGDSALYLCASSLAPQGAESPLHFGNGTRLTVT.

As regards this clone: The CDR3 end lies 3 residues beyond the end of the read and is filled in from the germline J gene. The chain links TRBV5-1 to TRBJ1-6; the D is unclear. Germline lookup yields CDR1 SGHRS and CDR2 YFSETQ. V was shortened by 4 bases and J by 7 bases, with 9 bases between the two germline ends. The CDR3 is 13 amino acids. CDR3: CASSLGLNSPLHF. The CDR3 DNA, read in part, is TGCGCCAGCAGCCTCGGACTCAATTCACCC.

With regard to this clone: The CDR3 is cut off 3 residues early in the read; its end comes from the germline J gene. The chain uses TRBV29-1 and TRBJ2-7, with 9 bases identical to TRBD1. Trimming took 5 bases from V and 3 from J; bases not matched to a gene: 8. This CDR3 region has 14 residues. Germline V CDR1 and CDR2: SQVTM, ANQGSEA. CDR3 loop: CSVSGQGIGYEQYF. The part of the CDR3 DNA that was read is TGCAGCGTTTCAGGACAGGGGATTGGCTACGAG.

On this clone: The missing CDR3 end, 3 residues past where the read stops, is filled in from the germline J gene. V usage is TRBV5-1 and J usage is TRBJ2-7; D is possibly TRBD1 (5 bases). The germline V and J ends were trimmed by 0 bases and 3 bases, with 7 bases remaining between them. Germline values: CDR1 SGHRS, CDR2 YFSETQ. The CDR3 consists of 13 residues. The part of the CDR3 DNA that was read is TGCGCCAGCAGCTTGGACAGGATCTACGAG. Its translation: CASSLDRIYE. The entire CDR3 is CASSLDRIYEQYF. The whole variable domain, filled in from reference TRBV5-1 and TRBJ2-7, reads KAGVTQTPRYLIKTRGQQVTLSCSPISGHRSVSWYQQTPGQGLQFLFEYFSETQRNKGNFPGRFSGRQFSNSRSEMNVSTLELGDSALYLCASSLDRIYEQYFGPGTRLTVT.

On this clone itself: Coverage ceases 3 residues before the CDR3 finishes, and the germline J gene fills in the end. This chain joins TRBV11-2 and TRBJ1-3; the D is unclear. This CDR3 spans 12 amino acids. V was pared by 6 bases and J by 0 bases, with 3 bases between. The V gene's germline CDR1 is SGHAT and CDR2 FQNNGV. Here the CDR3 reads CASSYSGNTIYF. The covered CDR3 bases are TGTGCCAGCAGTTACTCTGGAAACACC.

Remarks on this clone: With the read ending 3 residues before the CDR3 end, the germline J gene is used to fill in that end. The V call is TRBV28, the J call TRBJ2-2; D remains ambiguous. CDR3 size: 14 residues. Germline V lookup: CDR1 MDHEN, CDR2 SYDVKM. V was trimmed by 6 bases and J by 4 bases, leaving 12 bases between them. Incomplete CDR3 DNA: TGTGCCAGCAGCCGCCTATCGCCCACCGGGGAG. Encoded protein: CASSRLSPTGE. The entire CDR3 protein is CASSRLSPTGELFF.

In the case of this clone: The read ends 3 residues before the CDR3 terminus; that terminus is restored from the germline J gene. This rearrangement joins TRBV7-9 to TRBJ1-4; the D gene is possibly TRBD1 (5 bases). The CDR3 totals 14 residues. Looked up from germline, CDR1 is SEHNR and CDR2 is FQNEAQ (reference sequence). The covered CDR3 bases are TGTGCCAGCAGCCCGATCTCGCAGGGAGTCAAA. Encoded protein: CASSPISQGVK. The full CDR3 protein reads CASSPISQGVKLFF.

A note on this clone: The CDR3 extends 3 residues past the end of the read, so its final part is completed from the germline J gene. The J gene is TRBJ1-2, the V gene TRBV7-9, with a weak D call TRBD1 (5 bases). The CDR3 runs 14 residues. Per germline, CDR1 SEHNR and CDR2 FQNEAQ (reference sequence). CDR3 loop: CASSLSSGDYDYTF. The sequenced part of the CDR3 DNA is TGTGCCAGCAGCTTAAGTTCGGGGGACTACGAC.

For this clone: Sequencing ends 3 residues short of the CDR3 end; the germline J gene provides the rest. The rearrangement uses TRBV6-4 and TRBJ2-5, with a tentative D call TRBD1 (6 bases). Trimming left V 7 bases short and J 0 bases short, with 24 bases between. The CDR3 spans 18 residues. The germline gives CDR1 MRHNA, CDR2 SNTAGT. The part of the CDR3 DNA that was read is TGTGCCAGCACCGACTCGGGCGGACAGTTTAAGCACCAAGAGACC. Amino acids: CASTDSGGQFKHQET. The entire CDR3 is CASTDSGGQFKHQETQYF.

In regard to this clone: The missing CDR3 end, 3 residues past where the read stops, is filled in from the germline J gene. Other nucleotide sequences from this sample produce the same CDR3. This chain links TRBV5-5 with TRBJ1-2; no reliable D call. The length of the CDR3 is 15 residues. Germline CDR1 and CDR2: SGHKS and YYEKEE (reference sequence). Trimming stripped 0 bases from V and 0 bases from J, with 9 bases between. The DNA read from the CDR3 is TGTGCCAGCAGCTTGGTGGCAGACTCTAACTATGGC. Translated, it gives CASSLVADSNYG. Given in full, the CDR3 is CASSLVADSNYGYTF.

A word on this clone: The read terminates 3 residues ahead of where the CDR3 ends, so the germline J gene completes it. V gene TRBV20-1 combines with J gene TRBJ2-2; TRBD1 matches at 11 bases. The germline CDR1 and CDR2 sequences are DFQATT and SNEGSKA (reference sequence). Trimming took 6 bases from V and 2 from J; bases not matched to a gene: 8. The CDR3 loop spans 16 amino acids. CDR3 DNA, as far as it was read: TGCAGTGCGCGCCCCGGGACAGGGGGAAACACCGGGGAG. This translates into CSARPGTGGNTGE. The full CDR3 sequence reads CSARPGTGGNTGELFF.

This clone is called medium-sized based on its frequency. The CDR3 goes on 3 residues after the read ends, and that part is filled in from the germline J gene. The V gene is TRBV5-1, the J gene TRBJ2-6; D uncertain. V lost 0 bases, J lost 0 bases, and 4 bases lay in between. CDR1 SGHRS and CDR2 YFSETQ come from the germline V gene. This CDR3 is built from 15 residues. CDR3 sequence: CASSLVISGANVLTF. The part of the CDR3 DNA that was read is TGCGCCAGCAGCTTGGTTATCTCTGGGGCCAACGTC.

The CDR3: CASRLGGGLFGYTF. The CDR3 DNA, read in part, is TGTGCCAGTCGCCTAGGGGGGGGGTTGTTTGGC. This chain links TRBV28 with TRBJ1-2, with D perhaps matching TRBD1 (6 bases). The read halts 3 residues ahead of the CDR3 end, with the missing end drawn from the germline J gene. Trimming pared 9 bases from V and 7 bases from J, leaving 21 bases between. The CDR3 totals 14 residues. Germline-derived CDR1 and CDR2 are MDHEN and SYDVKM.

To note about this clone: At one of its ends the junction is not consistent with the germline gene, which may arise from a read error. Additional DNA sequences in this sample encode the identical CDR3. The CDR3: CAWSRGPNTIYF. Incomplete CDR3 DNA: TGTGCCTGGAGTCGAGGGCCAAACACG. This chain links TRBV30 with TRBJ1-3; D unclear. With the read ending 3 residues before the CDR3 end, the germline J gene is used to fill in that end. From germline, CDR1 is GTSNPN and CDR2 SVGIG (reference sequence). This CDR3 has 12 residues.

Of note for this clone: The observed sequence ends 3 residues before the CDR3 terminus, with the missing tail filled in from the germline J gene. The gene calls are TRBV5-1 and TRBJ2-5; 9 bases agree with TRBD2. CDR3 length: 16 residues. The V gene's germline CDR1 is SGHRS and CDR2 YFSETQ. J lost 1 base, V lost 4 bases, and 8 bases had no gene match. The chain's CDR3 is CASSLSGRRGQETQYF. CDR3 DNA, as far as it was read: TGCGCCAGCAGCCTAAGCGGGAGGAGGGGCCAAGAGACC.

Concerning this clone itself: The read terminates 3 residues before the CDR3 end, so the remaining end is supplied by the germline J gene. The rearrangement links TRBV20-1 to TRBJ2-1, with 7 nucleotides matching TRBD2. With V trimmed by 8 bases and J by 5 bases, 9 bases remained unmatched. The germline V gene encodes CDR1 DFQATT and CDR2 SNEGSKA (reference sequence). This CDR3 is 13 amino acids long. CDR3 bases read: TGCAGTCAACAGTGGGCGGGGGACAATGAG. Translated, it gives CSQQWAGDNE. The whole CDR3 sequence is CSQQWAGDNEQFF.

Turning to this clone: The CDR3 end is not reached by the read, which stops 3 residues before it; the germline J gene fills it in. The chain has TRBV18 and TRBJ2-3, with 7 bases identical to TRBD2. Germline lookup yields CDR1 KGHSH and CDR2 LQKENI. The CDR3 has 15 amino acids. The V gene end was trimmed by 4 bases and the J gene end by 1 base; junction bases not matched to a gene: 5. The CDR3: CASSLSGKGTDTQYF. The covered CDR3 bases are TGTGCCAGCTCACTGAGCGGGAAGGGCACAGATACG.